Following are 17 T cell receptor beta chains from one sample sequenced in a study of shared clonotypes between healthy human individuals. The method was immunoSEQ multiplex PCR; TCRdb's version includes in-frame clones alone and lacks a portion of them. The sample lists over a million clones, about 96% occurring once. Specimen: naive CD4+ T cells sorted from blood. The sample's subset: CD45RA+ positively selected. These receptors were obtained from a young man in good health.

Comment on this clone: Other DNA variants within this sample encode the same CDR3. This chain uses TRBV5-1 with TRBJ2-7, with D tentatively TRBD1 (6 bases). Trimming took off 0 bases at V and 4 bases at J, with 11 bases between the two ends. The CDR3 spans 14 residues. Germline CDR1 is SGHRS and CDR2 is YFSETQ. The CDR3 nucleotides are TGCGCCAGCAGCTTGGATGGCAGGGGTTACGAGCAGTACTTC. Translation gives CASSLDGRGYEQYF.

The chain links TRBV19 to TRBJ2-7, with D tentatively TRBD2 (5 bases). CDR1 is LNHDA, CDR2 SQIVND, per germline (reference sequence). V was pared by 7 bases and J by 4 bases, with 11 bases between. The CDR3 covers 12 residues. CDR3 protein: CASNQRLYEQYF. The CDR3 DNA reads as TGTGCCAGTAACCAGCGGCTTTACGAGCAGTACTTC. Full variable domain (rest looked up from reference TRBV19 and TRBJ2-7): DGGITQSPKYLFRKEGQNVTLSCEQNLNHDAMYWYRQDPGQGLRLIYYSQIVNDFQKGDIAEGYSVSREKKESFPLTVTSAQKNPTAFYLCASNQRLYEQYFGPGTRLTVT.

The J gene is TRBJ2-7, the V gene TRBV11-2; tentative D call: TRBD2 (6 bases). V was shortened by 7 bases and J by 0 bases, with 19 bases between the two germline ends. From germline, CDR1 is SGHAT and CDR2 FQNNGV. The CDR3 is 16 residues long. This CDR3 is CASTPTTSGPSYEQYF. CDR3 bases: TGTGCCAGCACCCCCACGACAAGCGGGCCCTCCTACGAGCAGTACTTC.

The chain's CDR3 is CASESARGAGEQYF. The CDR3 DNA is TGTGCCAGCGAATCCGCCCGGGGGGCAGGCGAGCAGTACTTC. V is TRBV28 and J is TRBJ2-7, with D tentatively TRBD2 (7 bases). CDR1 and CDR2 from the germline V gene are MDHEN and SYDVKM. The CDR3 covers 14 residues. V gave up 8 bases and J gave up 6 bases, with 20 bases separating them.

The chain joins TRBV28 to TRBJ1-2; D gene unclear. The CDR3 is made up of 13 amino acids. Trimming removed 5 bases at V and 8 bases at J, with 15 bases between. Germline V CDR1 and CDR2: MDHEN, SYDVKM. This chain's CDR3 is CASSRTYEGGYTF. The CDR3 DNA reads TGTGCCAGCAGTCGGACTTACGAGGGCGGCTACACCTTC.

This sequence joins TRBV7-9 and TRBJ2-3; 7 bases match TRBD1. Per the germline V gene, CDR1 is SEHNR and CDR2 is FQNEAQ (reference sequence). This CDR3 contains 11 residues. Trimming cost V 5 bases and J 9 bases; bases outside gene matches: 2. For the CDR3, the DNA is TGTGCCAGCAGCCAGGGGGACACGCAGTATTTT. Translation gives CASSQGDTQYF. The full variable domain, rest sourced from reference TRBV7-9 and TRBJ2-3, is DTGVSQNPRHKITKRGQNVTFRCDPISEHNRLYWYRQTLGQGPEFLTYFQNEAQLEKSRLLSDRFSAERPKGSFSTLEIQRTEQGDSAMYLCASSQGDTQYFGPGTRLTVL.

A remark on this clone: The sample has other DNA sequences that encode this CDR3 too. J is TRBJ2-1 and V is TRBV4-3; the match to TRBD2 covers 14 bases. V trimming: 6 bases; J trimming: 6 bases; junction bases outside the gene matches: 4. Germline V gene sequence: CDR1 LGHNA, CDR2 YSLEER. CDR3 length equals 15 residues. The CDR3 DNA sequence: TGCGCCAGCAGTCTCGGACTAGCGGGGGGCAATGAGCAGTTCTTC. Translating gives CASSLGLAGGNEQFF.

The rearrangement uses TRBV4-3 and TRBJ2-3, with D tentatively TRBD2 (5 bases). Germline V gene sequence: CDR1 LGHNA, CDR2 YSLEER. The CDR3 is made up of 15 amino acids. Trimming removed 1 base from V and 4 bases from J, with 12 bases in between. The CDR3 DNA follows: TGCGCCAGCAGCCAAGCCGGCGGGCTGGCAGATACGCAGTATTTT. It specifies CASSQAGGLADTQYF.

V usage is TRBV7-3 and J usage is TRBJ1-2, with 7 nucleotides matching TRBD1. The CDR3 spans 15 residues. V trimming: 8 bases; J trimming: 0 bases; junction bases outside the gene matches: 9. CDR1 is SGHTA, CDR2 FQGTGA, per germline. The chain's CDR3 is CASGSMGTANYGYTF. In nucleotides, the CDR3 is TGTGCCAGCGGCTCAATGGGGACAGCTAACTATGGCTACACCTTC.

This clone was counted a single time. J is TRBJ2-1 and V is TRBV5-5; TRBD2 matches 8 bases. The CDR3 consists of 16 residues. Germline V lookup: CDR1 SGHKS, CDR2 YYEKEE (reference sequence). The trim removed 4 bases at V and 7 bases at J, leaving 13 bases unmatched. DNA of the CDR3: TGTGCCAGCAGCACCCTCCCCGGGACTAGTTATAATGAGCAGTTCTTC. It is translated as CASSTLPGTSYNEQFF.

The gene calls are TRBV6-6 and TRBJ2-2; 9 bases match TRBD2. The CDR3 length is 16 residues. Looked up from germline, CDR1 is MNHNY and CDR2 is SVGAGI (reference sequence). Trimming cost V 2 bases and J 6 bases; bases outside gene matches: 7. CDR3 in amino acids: CASSYPEREVSGELFF. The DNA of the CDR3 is TGTGCCAGCAGTTACCCTGAGCGGGAGGTATCCGGGGAGCTGTTTTTT.

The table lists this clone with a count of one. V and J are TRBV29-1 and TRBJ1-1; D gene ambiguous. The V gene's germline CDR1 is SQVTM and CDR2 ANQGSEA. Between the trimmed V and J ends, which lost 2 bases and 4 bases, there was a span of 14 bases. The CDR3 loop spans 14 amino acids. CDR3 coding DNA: TGCAGCGTTGAATACGAAGGGAGGAGCACTGAAGCTTTCTTT. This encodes CSVEYEGRSTEAFF.

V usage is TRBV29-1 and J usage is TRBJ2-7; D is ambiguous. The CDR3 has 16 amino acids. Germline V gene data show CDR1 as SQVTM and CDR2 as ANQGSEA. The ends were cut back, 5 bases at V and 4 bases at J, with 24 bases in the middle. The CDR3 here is CSVISFGFPDSYEQYF. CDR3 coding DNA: TGCAGCGTTATCAGTTTCGGGTTTCCAGATTCGTACGAGCAGTACTTC.

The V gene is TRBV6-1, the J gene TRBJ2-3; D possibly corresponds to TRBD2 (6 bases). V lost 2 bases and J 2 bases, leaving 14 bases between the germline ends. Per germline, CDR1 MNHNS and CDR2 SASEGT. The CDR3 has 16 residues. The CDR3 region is CASSEKLALTTDTQYF. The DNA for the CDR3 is TGTGCCAGCAGTGAAAAACTAGCCCTCACCACAGATACGCAGTATTTT.

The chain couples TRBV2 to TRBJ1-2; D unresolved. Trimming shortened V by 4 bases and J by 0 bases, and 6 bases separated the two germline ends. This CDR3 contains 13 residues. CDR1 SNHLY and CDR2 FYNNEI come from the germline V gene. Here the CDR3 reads CASSVETNYGYTF. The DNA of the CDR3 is TGTGCCAGCAGTGTAGAAACTAACTATGGCTACACCTTC.

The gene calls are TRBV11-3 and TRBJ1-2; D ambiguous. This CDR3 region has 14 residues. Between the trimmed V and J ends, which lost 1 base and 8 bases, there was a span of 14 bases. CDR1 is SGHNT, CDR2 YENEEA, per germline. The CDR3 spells CASSLGGQSYGYTF. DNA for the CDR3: TGTGCCAGCAGCTTAGGCGGCCAATCGTACGGCTACACCTTC.

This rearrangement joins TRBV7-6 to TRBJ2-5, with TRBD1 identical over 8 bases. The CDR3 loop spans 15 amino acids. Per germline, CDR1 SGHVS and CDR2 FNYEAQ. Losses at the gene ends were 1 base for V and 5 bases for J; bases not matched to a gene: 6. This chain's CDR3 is CASSLGQGYVETQYF. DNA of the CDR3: TGTGCCAGCAGCTTAGGACAGGGGTATGTCGAGACCCAGTACTTC.